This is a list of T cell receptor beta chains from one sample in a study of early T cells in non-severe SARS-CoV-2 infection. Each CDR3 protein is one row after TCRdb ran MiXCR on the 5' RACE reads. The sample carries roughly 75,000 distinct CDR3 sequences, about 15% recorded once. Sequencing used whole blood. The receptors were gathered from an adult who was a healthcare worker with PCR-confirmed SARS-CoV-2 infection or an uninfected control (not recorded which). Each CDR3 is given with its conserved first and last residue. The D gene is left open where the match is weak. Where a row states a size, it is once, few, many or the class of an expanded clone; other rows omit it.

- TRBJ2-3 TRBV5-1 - CASMSRGSTDTQYF TGCGCCAGCATGAGCAGGGGAAGCACAGATACGCAGTATTTT
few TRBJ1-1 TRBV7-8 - CASSLARAYGTEAFF TGTGCCAGCAGCTTAGCGAGGGCTTACGGCACTGAAGCTTTCTTT
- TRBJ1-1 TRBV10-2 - CASSVVGGKNTEAFF TGCGCCAGCAGTGTAGTAGGGGGAAAGAACACTGAAGCTTTCTTT
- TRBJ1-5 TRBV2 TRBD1 CASSPTDRGQSNQPQHF TGTGCCAGCAGTCCTACCGACAGGGGGCAGAGCAATCAGCCCCAGCATTTT
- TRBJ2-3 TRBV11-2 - CASSSGGAQGAPNPDTQYF TGTGCCAGCAGCTCGGGGGGTGCCCAGGGGGCGCCCAATCCAGATACGCAGTATTTT
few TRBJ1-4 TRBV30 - CAWSRQKVVSNEKLFF TGTGCCTGGAGTAGACAGAAGGTCGTGTCTAATGAAAAACTGTTTTTT
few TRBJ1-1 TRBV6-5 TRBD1 CASSYSGTGASFF TGTGCCAGCAGTTATTCCGGGACAGGGGCATCTTTCTTT
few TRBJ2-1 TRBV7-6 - CASSLALGLRGNNEQFF TGTGCCAGCAGCTTAGCTCTCGGCCTCCGGGGCAACAATGAGCAGTTCTTC
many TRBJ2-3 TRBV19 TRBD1 CASIGTGSTDTQYF TGTGCCAGTATAGGGACAGGAAGCACAGATACGCAGTATTTT
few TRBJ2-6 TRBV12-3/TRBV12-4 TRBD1 CGTGGKTSGANVLTF TGTGGGACAGGGGGCAAAACCTCTGGGGCCAACGTCCTGACTTTC